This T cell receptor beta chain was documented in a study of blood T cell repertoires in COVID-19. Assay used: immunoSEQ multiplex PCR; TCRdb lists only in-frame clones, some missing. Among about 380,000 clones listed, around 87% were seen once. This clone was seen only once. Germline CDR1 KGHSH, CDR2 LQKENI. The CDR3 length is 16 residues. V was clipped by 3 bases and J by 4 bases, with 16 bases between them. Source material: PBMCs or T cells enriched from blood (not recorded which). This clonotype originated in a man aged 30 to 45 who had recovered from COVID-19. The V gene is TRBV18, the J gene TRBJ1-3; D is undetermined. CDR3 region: CASSPAGISGGNTIYF. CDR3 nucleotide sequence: TGTGCCAGCTCACCGGCAGGAATATCAGGAGGAAACACCATATATTTT. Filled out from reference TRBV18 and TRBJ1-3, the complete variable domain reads NAGVMQNPRHLVRRRGQEARLRCSPMKGHSHVYWYRQLPEEGLKFMVYLQKENIIDESGMPKERFSAEFPKEGPSILRIQQVVRGDSAAYFCASSPAGISGGNTIYFGEGSWLTVV.